A single sample is the source of the 29 T cell receptor beta chains below, sequenced in a study of regulatory T cells in long-lasting Graves disease (dated by TCRdb to the early 2020s). Libraries were made using multiplex PCR. The sample was run on an Illumina HiSeq 4000. TCR beta libraries were built with iRepertoire HTBI primers and Arm-PCR amplification of CDR3 regions. TCRdb handled the public reads itself, with Q25 trimming in fastp and clone calling in MiXCR, and kept productive beta chains. Duplicate CDR3 protein sequences are folded into a single record with the most common DNA and genes. For this sample the table gives almost 350,000 distinct CDR3 sequences, of which 15% to 20% were detected only once. The ten largest clones capture about 29% of the sample. The time point tag for this specimen amounts to: persistent/refractory GD, antithyroid drugs over 5 years with positive TRAb. For both TCR sequencing and RNA sequencing, RNA was extracted from PBMCs in TRIzol.

This specimen was peripheral blood mononuclear cells (PBMCs), taken when the disease was refractory, from a patient treated with antithyroid drugs. These receptors originate from a female donor with Graves disease.

The rearrangement links TRBV28 to TRBJ2-1; no clear D gene. The CDR3 is 22 residues long. V gave up 6 bases and J gave up 8 bases, with 41 bases separating them. CDR1 MDHEN and CDR2 SYDVKM come from the germline V gene. In nucleotides, the CDR3 is TGTGCCAGCAGCAATTTCTTTATACGCGTCCGGGTAGCTAGAACACCCACGGATGAGCAGTTCTTC. Translated, it gives CASSNFFIRVRVARTPTDEQFF. The entire variable domain, with the rest obtained from reference TRBV28 and TRBJ2-1, is as follows: DVKVTQSSRYLVKRTGEKVFLECVQDMDHENMFWYRQDPGLGLRLIYFSYDVKMKEKGDIPEGYSVSREKKERFSLILESASTNQTSMYLCASSNFFIRVRVARTPTDEQFFGPGTRLTVL.

This clonotype was picked up many times. V usage is TRBV12-3 or TRBV12-4 and J usage is TRBJ2-7, with D unresolved. The CDR3 is 15 residues long. The germline V and J ends were trimmed by 6 bases and 0 bases, with 15 bases remaining between them. CDR3 region: CASRPSTAGSYEQYF. The DNA of the CDR3 is TGTGCCAGCAGGCCCTCCACCGCCGGCTCCTACGAGCAGTACTTC.

This clonotype was observed many times. The chain uses TRBV5-1 and TRBJ1-4, with TRBD1 matching 7 bases. The germline CDR1 and CDR2 sequences are SGHRS and YFSETQ. Unmatched junction bases numbered 5, after V lost 0 bases and J lost 0 bases. This CDR3 contains 17 residues. The CDR3 protein is CASSLEPTGATNEKLFF. The CDR3, as DNA: TGCGCCAGCAGCTTGGAGCCCACAGGGGCAACTAATGAAAAACTGTTTTTT.

The chain has TRBV27 and TRBJ1-5; TRBD1 might be the D (5 bases). With 3 bases removed from V and 4 bases from J, the gap between germline ends came to 13 bases. In germline, CDR1 is MNHEY, CDR2 SMNVEV (reference sequence). The CDR3 loop spans 15 amino acids. The CDR3 DNA follows: TGTGCCAGCAGTTTCGGTGGGGCCCAAAATCAGCCCCAGCATTTT. Its protein product is CASSFGGAQNQPQHF.

The sample holds a few counts of this clonotype. The chain couples TRBV5-8 to TRBJ1-1; perhaps TRBD1 as D (6 bases). Deletions cut 2 bases from V and 6 bases from J, with 14 bases between. CDR3 length equals 14 residues. Per the germline V gene, CDR1 is SGHTS and CDR2 is YDEGEE. DNA for the CDR3: TGTGCCAGCAGCTTCTTATCCCCAGGGGCTGAAGCTTTCTTT. Translating it yields CASSFLSPGAEAFF.

V and J are TRBV19 and TRBJ2-2, with a possible D match to TRBD2 (6 bases). The length of the CDR3 is 19 residues. The germline V and J ends were trimmed by 4 bases and 4 bases, with 25 bases remaining between them. Germline lookup yields CDR1 LNHDA and CDR2 SQIVND (reference sequence). The DNA of the CDR3 is TGTGCCAGTAGTAAGGGGAGGCACAGAGCAGGACTTTCCACCGGGGAGCTGTTTTTT. Amino acid sequence: CASSKGRHRAGLSTGELFF.

This clonotype has a count of ten or more. The CDR3 DNA reads as TGTGCCAGCACCCCGAGAGGGGCAATCGGGGAGCTGTTTTTT. Translating it yields CASTPRGAIGELFF. This chain uses TRBV2 with TRBJ2-2, with D possibly called TRBD1 or TRBD2 (5 bases each). Germline CDR1 SNHLY, CDR2 FYNNEI. V gave up 7 bases and J gave up 7 bases, with 16 bases separating them. This CDR3 spans 14 amino acids.

This clonotype was counted a few times. The rearrangement links TRBV28 to TRBJ2-7; D is uncertain. Germline V CDR1 and CDR2: MDHEN, SYDVKM. The CDR3 has 14 residues. The germline V and J ends were trimmed by 1 base and 8 bases, with 15 bases remaining between them. CDR3 coding DNA: TGTGCCAGCAGTTTATTGACGGGTTCCTCAAAGCAGTACTTC. Translation gives CASSLLTGSSKQYF.

This clonotype was found a few times. The rearrangement links TRBV11-3 to TRBJ2-6; TRBD1 or TRBD2 may be the D gene (5 bases each). The CDR3 contains 18 residues. Trimming cost V 4 bases and J 0 bases, with 16 bases left between them. Germline values: CDR1 SGHNT, CDR2 YENEEA. The CDR3 DNA reads as TGTGCCAGCAGCTCAGGGACCAATTTAGACTCTGGGGCCAACGTCCTGACTTTC. The encoded protein is CASSSGTNLDSGANVLTF.

This clonotype was counted only a few times. The J gene is TRBJ2-7, the V gene TRBV5-4, with a possible D match to TRBD1 (5 bases). CDR1 is SGHNT, CDR2 YYREEE, per germline (reference sequence). CDR3 length: 14 amino acids. V was pared by 4 bases and J by 2 bases, with 13 bases between. Here the CDR3 reads CASSPDSGTYEQYF. The CDR3 DNA reads TGTGCCAGCAGCCCTGACAGTGGGACCTACGAGCAGTACTTC.

This clonotype has at least ten counts. The rearrangement links TRBV7-9 to TRBJ2-5; 12 nucleotides line up with TRBD2. The CDR3 runs 16 residues. Germline V gives CDR1 SEHNR, CDR2 FQNEAQ (reference sequence). With V trimmed by 5 bases and J by 4 bases, 8 bases remained unmatched. The CDR3 nucleotides are TGTGCCAGCAGCCAAGCCCTAGCGGGGGGGCTAGAGACCCAGTACTTC. Amino acids: CASSQALAGGLETQYF.

V usage is TRBV29-1 and J usage is TRBJ1-2; 12 bases agree with TRBD1. Germline values: CDR1 SQVTM, CDR2 ANQGSEA. After removal of 6 bases from V and 5 bases from J, the junction contained 10 bases not matched to a gene. This CDR3 is built from 15 residues. The CDR3 loop is CSVRRDRGRLYGYTF. DNA of the CDR3: TGCAGCGTCCGCCGGGACAGGGGGCGCTTGTATGGCTACACCTTC.

The sample holds a few counts of this clonotype. The J gene is TRBJ1-1, the V gene TRBV7-3; no firm D call. The V end was cut by 6 bases, the J end by 4 bases, with 15 bases between. Germline CDR1 SGHTA, CDR2 FQGTGA. This CDR3 spans 14 amino acids. The CDR3 bases are TGTGCCAGCAGACCGGGAGGGCCGGGCACTGAAGCTTTCTTT. Residues: CASRPGGPGTEAFF.

This clonotype was recorded at least ten times. The V and J genes are TRBV6-1 and TRBJ2-5, with D possibly called TRBD1 or TRBD2 (6 bases each). CDR3 length equals 15 residues. CDR1 and CDR2 from the germline V gene are MNHNS and SASEGT. The V end was cut by 6 bases, the J end by 5 bases, with 19 bases between. CDR3 sequence: CASSHSGRGPETQYF. The CDR3 region has the DNA TGTGCCAGCAGCCACTCGGGACGGGGGCCCGAGACCCAGTACTTC.

The chain has TRBV29-1 and TRBJ2-2; TRBD2 agrees at 9 bases. This CDR3 region has 17 residues. V shed 7 bases and J 0 bases; nucleotides not matched to a gene: 12. Per germline, CDR1 SQVTM and CDR2 ANQGSEA. The DNA of the CDR3 is TGCAGCGCCCGAGGGCTAGCGGGGTCCGCGAACACCGGGGAGCTGTTTTTT. Its translation is CSARGLAGSANTGELFF.

Worth noting for this clonotype: At one of its ends the junction is not consistent with the germline gene, which may arise from a read error. The chain joins TRBV2 to TRBJ2-6, with a weak D call TRBD1 (5 bases). Germline loops: CDR1 SNHLY, CDR2 FYNNEI. CDR3 length: 13 residues. CDR3 in DNA: TGTGCCAGCAGTGCTACTGGGGCCAACGCCCTGACTTTC. Translating gives CASSATGANALTF.

The sample holds many counts of this clonotype. CDR3 loop: CASSRQGSRNTEAFF. In DNA form, the CDR3 reads TGTGCCAGCAGTCGACAGGGATCAAGGAACACTGAAGCTTTCTTT. The gene calls are TRBV12-3 or TRBV12-4 and TRBJ1-1, with TRBD1 matching over 7 bases. With 5 bases clipped from V and 1 base from J, the junction kept 7 bases outside the gene matches. This CDR3 is built from 15 residues.

This clonotype occurred many times. The chain uses TRBV6-2 or TRBV6-3 and TRBJ2-7, with 7 nucleotides matching TRBD2. Germline CDR1 reads MNHEY; CDR2 reads SVGEGT. This CDR3 has 14 amino acids. Trimming cost V 4 bases and J 0 bases; bases outside gene matches: 3. The chain's CDR3 is CASSFSGSSYEQYF. CDR3 bases: TGTGCCAGCAGTTTTAGCGGGTCCTCCTACGAGCAGTACTTC.

The chain employs TRBV4-1 and TRBJ1-1; maybe TRBD1 (6 bases). Germline V gene sequence: CDR1 MGHRA, CDR2 YSYEKL. The CDR3 loop spans 14 amino acids. V shed 3 bases and J shed 1 base, with 9 bases lying between them. CDR3 residues: CASSQGTRNTEAFF. In DNA, the CDR3 is TGCGCCAGCAGCCAGGGGACACGGAACACTGAAGCTTTCTTT.

This chain links TRBV3-1 with TRBJ1-3; a possible D gene is TRBD1 (6 bases). In germline, CDR1 is LGHDT, CDR2 YNNKEL (reference sequence). The ends were cut back, 2 bases at V and 8 bases at J, with 13 bases in the middle. The CDR3 totals 14 residues. CDR3 sequence: CASSQWDTMDTIYF. The CDR3 DNA reads TGTGCCAGCAGCCAATGGGACACAATGGACACCATATATTTT. Looking up the rest from reference TRBV3-1 and TRBJ1-3 gives the full variable domain: DTAVSQTPKYLVTQMGNDKSIKCEQNLGHDTMYWYKQDSKKFLKIMFSYNNKELIINETVPNRFSPKSPDKAHLNLHINSLELGDSAVYFCASSQWDTMDTIYFGEGSWLTVV.

The CDR3 DNA reads as TGTGCCAGTAGTATACGCGGGGGGGCAAACACTGAAGCTTTCTTT. Protein product: CASSIRGGANTEAFF. The chain recombines TRBV19 with TRBJ1-1, with TRBD1 as a possible D gene (6 bases). The V and J ends lost 2 bases and 2 bases respectively, with 12 bases between them. The CDR3 runs to 15 residues. Germline V gene sequence: CDR1 LNHDA, CDR2 SQIVND (reference sequence).

Here the CDR3 reads CATTKGQGHEKLFF. CDR3 nucleotide sequence: TGTGCCACCACAAAGGGACAGGGTCATGAAAAACTGTTTTTT. The chain combines TRBV7-9 with TRBJ1-4; 9 bases map to TRBD1. Unmatched junction bases numbered 9, after V lost 10 bases and J lost 6 bases. This CDR3 region has 14 residues. The germline CDR1 and CDR2 sequences are SEHNR and FQNEAQ (reference sequence).

This chain uses TRBV7-3 with TRBJ2-1; 10 positions match TRBD2. CDR3 length: 16 residues. The V gene's germline CDR1 is SGHTA and CDR2 FQGTGA. Losses at the gene ends were 3 bases for V and 7 bases for J; bases not matched to a gene: 9. CDR3 sequence (DNA): TGTGCCAGCAGCTTCAGGGGGGTTAGCGGGAGGAATGAGCAGTTCTTC. It is translated as CASSFRGVSGRNEQFF.

This clonotype was observed at least ten times. J is TRBJ2-5 and V is TRBV15, with D hard to call. The germline V gene encodes CDR1 LNHNV and CDR2 YYDKDF (reference sequence). V lost 8 bases and J 6 bases, leaving 13 bases between the germline ends. The CDR3 totals 12 residues. The CDR3 reads CATSPPRQTQYF. The DNA for the CDR3 is TGTGCCACCTCCCCTCCCCGGCAGACCCAGTACTTC.

A remark on this clonotype: One end of the junction does not line up with germline, which may come from a read error. The chain uses TRBV5-1 and TRBJ1-2, with D tentatively TRBD1 (5 bases). Germline CDR1 SGHRS, CDR2 YFSETQ. The length of the CDR3 is 15 residues. The CDR3 loop reads CASSPPGTGNYGYTF. DNA for the CDR3: TGTGCCAGCAGCCCTCCGGGGACGGGAAACTATGGCTACACCTTC. Full variable domain (rest looked up from reference TRBV5-1 and TRBJ1-2): KAGVTQTPRYLIKTRGQQVTLSCSPISGHRSVSWYQQTPGQGLQFLFEYFSETQRNKGNFPGRFSGRQFSNSRSEMNVSTLELGDSALYLCASSPPGTGNYGYTFGSGTRLTVV.

This clonotype has a count of ten or more. This chain's CDR3 is CSVVSGQRQETQYF. The CDR3 coding sequence is TGCAGCGTTGTATCGGGACAAAGACAAGAGACCCAGTACTTC. The genes are TRBV29-1 and TRBJ2-5; tentative D call: TRBD1 (6 bases). Deletions cut 4 bases from V and 2 bases from J, with 14 bases between. The germline V gene has CDR1 SQVTM and CDR2 ANQGSEA. The CDR3 has 14 amino acids. Drawing the rest from reference TRBV29-1 and TRBJ2-5, the complete variable domain is SAVISQKPSRDICQRGTSLTIQCQVDSQVTMMFWYRQQPGQSLTLIATANQGSEATYESGFVIDKFPISRPNLTFSTLTVSNMSPEDSSIYLCSVVSGQRQETQYFGPGTRLLVL.

This clonotype was detected a few times. This sequence joins TRBV7-2 and TRBJ1-5, with TRBD1 identical over 7 bases. This CDR3 has 14 residues. Per the germline V gene, CDR1 is SGHTA and CDR2 is FQGNSA. V lost 5 bases to trimming and J lost 5 bases; unmatched junction nucleotides: 6. The CDR3 loop is CASSRTGPYQPQHF. For the CDR3, the DNA is TGTGCCAGCAGCCGGACAGGACCTTATCAGCCCCAGCATTTT.

This clonotype was detected only a few times. The V call is TRBV30, the J call TRBJ2-2; a weak D match, TRBD1 (6 bases). Germline V gene data show CDR1 as GTSNPN and CDR2 as SVGIG (reference sequence). The CDR3 is 16 residues long. Deletions cut 3 bases from V and 6 bases from J, with 20 bases between. The CDR3 region has the DNA TGTGCCTGGAGGGAACCGGGACACAGCCGGGCCGGGGAGCTGTTTTTT. Protein: CAWREPGHSRAGELFF.

This clonotype has only a few counts. The chain links TRBV5-1 to TRBJ1-3, with 9 bases identical to TRBD1. The CDR3 extends over 14 amino acids. CDR1 and CDR2 from the germline V gene are SGHRS and YFSETQ. After removal of 2 bases from V and 5 bases from J, the junction contained 2 bases not matched to a gene. The CDR3 is CASSFTGGRNTIYF. The CDR3 DNA is TGCGCCAGCAGCTTTACAGGGGGCAGAAACACCATATATTTT.